This entry describes one TCR beta chain. The antigen is unknown. In eight separate reactions per sample, cDNA was generated. UMIs with a 6-nucleotide sample barcode were added by template switching. With the 5' RACE reads reprocessed, TCRdb shows one record per CDR3 protein and no DNA. Its clone listing holds nearly 450,000 distinct CDR3 sequences. This sample stems from a study of monozygotic twins with inflammatory bowel disease. The CDR3 spans 14 residues. CDR1 is MNHEY, CDR2 SVGAGI, per germline. Findings of the study overall: Among IBD patients, fewer clonotypes were shared with others than among healthy twins, especially with disease activity.

Sequences were obtained from blood. V gene TRBV6-5 combines with J gene TRBJ2-6. This sequence was found in a human donor with ulcerative colitis or Crohn's disease, or a healthy co-twin of an affected twin (not recorded which). The CDR3 loop reads CASSYLRGANVLTF.